This passage covers 31 T cell receptor beta chains from one sample sequenced in a study of T cell responses to AZD1222 COVID-19 vaccine (dated by TCRdb to about 2021). Explained via the paper, the time point label denotes: baseline before first vaccination. Library construction relied on the immunoSEQ multiplex PCR assay. TCRdb mirrors the immuneACCESS table, restricted to in-frame sequences. Some clones are absent from its copies; in checked studies, under half trace to an unresolved V gene, and the reason for the others is unknown. For this sample there are 90,000 to 150,000 clones; 88% appear just once. The top ten clonotypes cover roughly 3.6% of the sample. Sequenced material: peripheral blood, taken on day 0 of AZD1222 vaccination. Receptors originate from an adult in good health.

The chain is built from TRBV10-3 and TRBJ2-5, with TRBD2 as a possible D gene (6 bases). CDR1 ENHRY and CDR2 SYGVKD come from the germline V gene. This CDR3 is built from 14 residues. Deletions cut 3 bases from V and 5 bases from J, with 13 bases between. CDR3 coding DNA: TGTGCCATCAGTGATCAGCGGGCAGGGGAGACCCAGTACTTC. Translation gives CAISDQRAGETQYF.

This sequence joins TRBV6-2 or TRBV6-3 and TRBJ2-7, with TRBD2 as a possible D gene (6 bases). Germline V CDR1 and CDR2: MNHEY, SVGEGT. The CDR3 has 16 residues. V was cut by 4 bases and J by 6 bases, with 22 bases left in between. This CDR3 reads CASSSRVGTWAPEQYF. CDR3 nucleotides: TGTGCCAGCAGTTCCAGAGTCGGGACTTGGGCTCCCGAGCAGTACTTC.

The V gene is TRBV20-1, the J gene TRBJ1-4; perhaps TRBD1 as D (6 bases). CDR1 is DFQATT, CDR2 SNEGSKA, per germline (reference sequence). Trimming took 3 bases from V and 5 from J, leaving 10 bases between them. This CDR3 has 13 residues. CDR3 sequence reads: CSASEGQNEKLFF. Here the CDR3 DNA reads TGCAGTGCTAGTGAAGGACAGAATGAAAAACTGTTTTTT.

This sequence joins TRBV19 and TRBJ1-1; no firm D call. From germline, CDR1 is LNHDA and CDR2 SQIVND (reference sequence). CDR3 length: 14 amino acids. V was trimmed by 7 bases and J by 4 bases, leaving 16 bases between them. Here the CDR3 reads CASTTVYRATEAFF. The CDR3 DNA reads as TGTGCCAGTACTACTGTGTATAGGGCCACTGAAGCTTTCTTT.

The V gene is TRBV4-3, the J gene TRBJ1-2; 9 nucleotides align to TRBD1. The germline V gene has CDR1 LGHNA and CDR2 YSLEER. V gave up 0 bases and J gave up 4 bases; unmatched junction bases: 9. This CDR3 is built from 17 residues. For the CDR3, the DNA is TGCGCCAGCAGCCAAGAGTGGGGGGGGACAGGGACCTATGGCTACACCTTC. Its translation: CASSQEWGGTGTYGYTF.

This chain connects TRBV3-1 (or the pseudogene TRBV3-2) to TRBJ1-1; the match to TRBD1 covers 9 bases. The CDR3 spans 17 residues. Germline V gene data show CDR1 as LGHDT and CDR2 as YNNKEL (reference sequence). J gave up 1 base and V 1 base, and 7 bases lay outside the gene matches. This CDR3 reads CASSQGEWGQGNTEAFF. The CDR3, as DNA: TGTGCCAGCAGCCAAGGGGAATGGGGACAGGGGAACACTGAAGCTTTCTTT.

The chain recombines TRBV6-4 with TRBJ2-3; D is perhaps TRBD1 or TRBD2 (6 bases each). V lost 2 bases and J 5 bases, leaving 17 bases between the germline ends. CDR1 is MRHNA, CDR2 SNTAGT, per germline. The CDR3 runs 16 residues. The chain's CDR3 is CASSDTTGKGGDTQYF. For the CDR3, the DNA is TGTGCCAGCAGTGACACGACAGGAAAGGGGGGAGATACGCAGTATTTT.

The chain is built from TRBV7-2 and TRBJ2-2; D is tentatively TRBD1 or TRBD2 (6 bases each). Per the germline V gene, CDR1 is SGHTA and CDR2 is FQGNSA. V lost 0 bases and J lost 6, with 14 bases in between. This CDR3 is built from 16 residues. The CDR3 DNA reads as TGTGCCAGCAGCTTAGCGGGGGGCGCGAGTCCCGGGGAGCTGTTTTTT. This codes for CASSLAGGASPGELFF.

The gene calls are TRBV11-2 and TRBJ1-1, with unresolved D. V shed 0 bases and J shed 3 bases, with 11 bases lying between them. Per the germline V gene, CDR1 is SGHAT and CDR2 is FQNNGV. The CDR3 is 15 residues long. The CDR3 loop is CASSLDPTGDTEAFF. The CDR3 region has the DNA TGTGCCAGCAGCTTAGATCCTACGGGAGACACTGAAGCTTTCTTT.

The chain employs TRBV5-8 and TRBJ2-1, with 13 bases matching TRBD2. Germline CDR1 SGHTS, CDR2 YDEGEE. V lost 5 bases to trimming and J lost 1 base; unmatched junction nucleotides: 0. The CDR3 loop spans 15 amino acids. CDR3 sequence reads: CASRGLAGSYNEQFF. In DNA form, the CDR3 reads TGTGCCAGCAGGGGACTAGCGGGGTCCTACAATGAGCAGTTCTTC.

The chain has TRBV5-1 and TRBJ1-6; TRBD1 is a possible D gene (5 bases). Germline CDR1 reads SGHRS; CDR2 reads YFSETQ. This CDR3 has 16 amino acids. V lost 1 base to trimming and J lost 8 bases, with 16 bases between them. The CDR3, as DNA: TGCGCCAGCAGCTTGAAGCGTCAGGGCGGGGATTCACCCCTCCACTTT. It translates to CASSLKRQGGDSPLHF.

In this sample, this clone turned up a few times. The rearrangement links TRBV19 to TRBJ2-1; 9 bases are shared with TRBD1. This CDR3 has 15 amino acids. The germline V gene encodes CDR1 LNHDA and CDR2 SQIVND (reference sequence). V trimming: 9 bases; J trimming: 8 bases; junction bases outside the gene matches: 14. DNA of the CDR3: TGTGCCAGCGCACTTCGGACAGGGGCCACCCATGAGCAGTTCTTC. Translating it yields CASALRTGATHEQFF.

The chain couples TRBV6-2 or TRBV6-3 to TRBJ1-5; 9 bases match TRBD1. J gave up 5 bases and V 5 bases, and 7 bases lay outside the gene matches. Germline loops: CDR1 MNHEY, CDR2 SVGEGT. The CDR3 totals 15 residues. The CDR3 nucleotides are TGTGCCAGCAGTAAACTAGACAGGGGGGATCAGCCCCAGCATTTT. Its translation: CASSKLDRGDQPQHF.

The chain uses TRBV10-3 and TRBJ2-1, with D hard to call. Between the trimmed V and J ends, which lost 0 bases and 5 bases, there was a span of 17 bases. CDR1 and CDR2 (germline): ENHRY, SYGVKD. The CDR3 loop spans 17 amino acids. CDR3 in DNA: TGTGCCATCAGTGAGTCGCTCGTAGCCTCCCCCGACAATGAGCAGTTCTTC. Residues: CAISESLVASPDNEQFF.

The rearrangement uses TRBV9 and TRBJ1-2; tentative D call: TRBD1 (5 bases). The CDR3 totals 15 residues. Trimming pared 4 bases from V and 0 bases from J, leaving 13 bases between. Per the germline V gene, CDR1 is SGDLS and CDR2 is YYNGEE. CDR3: CASSPSGNANYGYTF. The CDR3 DNA sequence: TGTGCCAGCAGCCCCTCAGGGAACGCTAACTATGGCTACACCTTC.

The chain uses TRBV5-4 and TRBJ1-2; no firm D call. In germline, CDR1 is SGHNT, CDR2 YYREEE (reference sequence). The length of the CDR3 is 14 residues. Deletions cut 4 bases from V and 0 bases from J, with 10 bases between. The CDR3 coding sequence is TGTGCCAGCAGCCCAGAAGCTTCTAACTATGGCTACACCTTC. Its protein product is CASSPEASNYGYTF.

On this clone itself: Germline and junction disagree at one end, which may indicate a read error. V is TRBV7-9 and J is TRBJ1-3; weak D call: TRBD1 (5 bases). The CDR3 contains 14 residues. Germline-derived CDR1 and CDR2 are SEHNR and FQNEAQ (reference sequence). The CDR3 reads CASRLGAPGNTIYF. The CDR3 DNA sequence: TGTGCCAGCAGGTTAGGGGCCCCTGGAAACACCATATATTTT.

This chain links TRBV27 with TRBJ1-1; TRBD1 is a possible D gene (6 bases). The germline gives CDR1 MNHEY, CDR2 SMNVEV (reference sequence). The CDR3 is made up of 15 amino acids. V lost 6 bases to trimming and J lost 3 bases, with 17 bases between them. The CDR3 nucleotides read TGTGCCAGCAGGGTGTCAGGGGAGGGGTACACTGAAGCTTTCTTT. Translated: CASRVSGEGYTEAFF.

This chain connects TRBV7-6 to TRBJ1-2; 9 bases agree with TRBD1. CDR1 and CDR2 (germline): SGHVS, FNYEAQ. Trimming at V came to 5 bases and at J to 4 bases, leaving 5 bases not matched to a gene. This CDR3 region has 14 residues. CDR3 nucleotide sequence: TGTGCCAGCAGCCTCGAGGACAGGGGCTATGGCTACACCTTC. Protein: CASSLEDRGYGYTF.

This chain links TRBV6-6 with TRBJ1-5; D not resolved. The ends were cut back, 5 bases at V and 4 bases at J, with 12 bases in the middle. CDR3 length equals 14 residues. Germline CDR1 MNHNY, CDR2 SVGAGI (reference sequence). CDR3 loop: CASSRYPFNQPQHF. The CDR3 region has the DNA TGTGCCAGCAGTCGGTATCCCTTTAATCAGCCCCAGCATTTT.

For the CDR3, the DNA is TGTGCCAGCAGCTTAGGCCAACTTACAGGGCGGCCCAATTCACCCCTCCACTTT. It encodes CASSLGQLTGRPNSPLHF. The chain is built from TRBV13 and TRBJ1-6, with a possible D match to TRBD1 (6 bases). V was cut by 0 bases and J by 7 bases, with 19 bases left in between. Per the germline V gene, CDR1 is PRHDT and CDR2 is FYEKMQ (reference sequence). The CDR3 runs to 18 residues.

The chain recombines TRBV20-1 with TRBJ1-1; D is unclear. The CDR3 is made up of 11 amino acids. CDR1 is DFQATT, CDR2 SNEGSKA, per germline (reference sequence). Trimming cost V 5 bases and J 8 bases, with 12 bases left between them. Here the CDR3 DNA reads TGCAGTGCTCAGGAGGGCGTGGAAGCTTTCTTT. Its translation is CSAQEGVEAFF.

The gene calls are TRBV2 and TRBJ2-6; D tentatively fits TRBD1 or TRBD2 (5 bases each). This CDR3 spans 14 amino acids. The V end lost 8 bases, the J end lost 0 bases, and 8 bases lay between the germline ends. Germline-derived CDR1 and CDR2 are SNHLY and FYNNEI. The CDR3 nucleotides are TGTGCCAGCCGTGGGACCTCTGGGGCCAACGTCCTGACTTTC. This gives the protein CASRGTSGANVLTF.

The chain recombines TRBV4-1 with TRBJ2-1; 8 nucleotides line up with TRBD2. The germline V gene encodes CDR1 MGHRA and CDR2 YSYEKL. With 4 bases clipped from V and 1 base from J, the junction kept 12 bases outside the gene matches. The CDR3 is 18 residues long. Here the CDR3 DNA reads TGCGCCAGCAGCCCCGCGGGGGGCTTCACACTATCCTACAATGAGCAGTTCTTC. This gives the protein CASSPAGGFTLSYNEQFF.

This clone was recorded a few times. One end of the junction varies from germline; a read error may be responsible. This rearrangement joins TRBV6-5 to TRBJ1-1; TRBD1 aligns across 7 bases. In germline, CDR1 is MNHEY, CDR2 SVGAGI. The CDR3 runs to 11 residues. The CDR3 DNA follows: TGTGCCAGCAGCTCGACAGGGCTCGGCCTATTT. It specifies CASSSTGLGLF.

The chain joins TRBV11-2 to TRBJ1-3; D is undetermined. CDR1 is SGHAT, CDR2 FQNNGV, per germline. The length of the CDR3 is 15 residues. Trimming took off 1 base at V and 4 bases at J, with 11 bases between the two ends. CDR3 loop: CASSLVSAQGNTIYF. In DNA form, the CDR3 reads TGTGCCAGCAGCTTAGTCTCAGCTCAAGGAAACACCATATATTTT.

The CDR3 coding sequence is TGTGCCAGCAGTTTATCTAAACAGGGGAGCAATCAGCCCCAGCATTTT. It encodes CASSLSKQGSNQPQHF. The chain joins TRBV27 to TRBJ1-5; TRBD1 agrees at 7 bases. Germline trimming cut 0 bases from V and 1 base from J; bases unmatched to any gene: 3. This CDR3 comprises 16 residues. The V gene's germline CDR1 is MNHEY and CDR2 SMNVEV (reference sequence).

The V gene is TRBV9, the J gene TRBJ1-4; tentatively, D is TRBD1 (5 bases). Trimming left V 0 bases short and J 5 bases short, with 11 bases between. This CDR3 region has 15 residues. Looked up from germline, CDR1 is SGDLS and CDR2 is YYNGEE. CDR3 sequence (DNA): TGTGCCAGCAGCGTAGTGGGTCACAGGAATGAAAAACTGTTTTTT. Amino acids: CASSVVGHRNEKLFF.

CDR3 DNA sequence: TGTGCCAGCAGCTTAGGACAGTCTCAAGAGACCCAGTACTTC. Amino acids: CASSLGQSQETQYF. The rearrangement uses TRBV11-2 and TRBJ2-5, with D possibly TRBD1 on 5 matching bases. Germline V gives CDR1 SGHAT, CDR2 FQNNGV. This CDR3 is built from 14 residues. V lost 1 base to trimming and J lost 2 bases, with 8 bases between them.

The V and J genes are TRBV9 and TRBJ1-6, with D perhaps TRBD1 (5 bases). Trimming took off 4 bases at V and 14 bases at J, with 22 bases between the two ends. The CDR3 loop spans 15 amino acids. Germline CDR1 reads SGDLS; CDR2 reads YYNGEE. The CDR3 spells CASSPEVMRGGSLHF. In nucleotides, the CDR3 is TGTGCCAGCAGCCCCGAGGTGATGCGGGGGGGGTCCCTCCACTTT. Variable domain in full (rest from reference TRBV9 and TRBJ1-6): DSGVTQTPKHLITATGQRVTLRCSPRSGDLSVYWYQQSLDQGLQFLIQYYNGEERAKGNILERFSAQQFPDLHSELNLSSLELGDSALYFCASSPEVMRGGSLHFGNGTRLTVT.

This clone was seen a single time. V gene TRBV7-2 combines with J gene TRBJ1-5; possible D gene TRBD1, 5 bases. The V end lost 6 bases, the J end lost 5 bases, and 14 bases lay between the germline ends. Germline CDR1 and CDR2: SGHTA and FQGNSA. The CDR3 is made up of 14 amino acids. In nucleotides, the CDR3 is TGTGCCAGCAGTCCCGCAGGGCTGTATCAGCCCCAGCATTTT. Residues: CASSPAGLYQPQHF.